This TCR beta chain was identified during a study of technical replicates of blood from a handful of donors. This CDR3 is 14 amino acids long. The germline V gene has CDR1 LNHDA and CDR2 SQIVND (reference sequence). Between the trimmed V and J ends, which lost 5 bases and 5 bases, there was a span of 12 bases. This clone appeared a single time. Method: immunoSEQ multiplex PCR; TCRdb's copy keeps in-frame clones and lacks some. The sample records about 82,000 clones, 96% being singletons. J is TRBJ2-2 and V is TRBV19, with D uncertain. Sample: T cells isolated from PBMCs. The TCR comes from a human donor in good health. CDR3 region: CASSPSGRTGELFF. CDR3 coding DNA: TGTGCCAGTAGTCCGTCCGGTCGGACCGGGGAGCTGTTTTTT.